The sequence of this T cell receptor (beta chain) was determined in a study of CD8 T cells in Susac syndrome. About 0.5 to 1 ug RNA was reverse transcribed with random hexamers. TCRdb used MiXCR to reprocess the immunoSEQ multiplex PCR reads, holding one entry per CDR3 protein. The sample holds around 140,000 distinct CDR3 sequences, approximately 95% seen once. CD8+ and CD4+ T cells from blood underwent TCR beta sequencing. The source material was CD4+ T cells from PBMCs. The sequence came from a human donor with multiple sclerosis.

The CDR3 nucleotides read TGTGCCAGCGCCACAGGGTATTTTGAGACCCAGTACTTC. This translates into CASATGYFETQYF. This chain links TRBV2 with TRBJ2-5, with D possibly being TRBD1 (6 bases). This CDR3 region has 13 residues. V dropped 8 bases and J dropped 5 bases, with 15 bases sitting between them. Per germline, CDR1 SNHLY and CDR2 FYNNEI. Based on the CDR3 plus reference TRBV2 and TRBJ2-5, the full variable domain is EPEVTQTPSHQVTQMGQEVILRCVPISNHLYFYWYRQILGQKVEFLVSFYNNEISEKSEIFDDQFSVERPDGSNFTLKIRSTKLEDSAMYFCASATGYFETQYFGPGTRLLVL.